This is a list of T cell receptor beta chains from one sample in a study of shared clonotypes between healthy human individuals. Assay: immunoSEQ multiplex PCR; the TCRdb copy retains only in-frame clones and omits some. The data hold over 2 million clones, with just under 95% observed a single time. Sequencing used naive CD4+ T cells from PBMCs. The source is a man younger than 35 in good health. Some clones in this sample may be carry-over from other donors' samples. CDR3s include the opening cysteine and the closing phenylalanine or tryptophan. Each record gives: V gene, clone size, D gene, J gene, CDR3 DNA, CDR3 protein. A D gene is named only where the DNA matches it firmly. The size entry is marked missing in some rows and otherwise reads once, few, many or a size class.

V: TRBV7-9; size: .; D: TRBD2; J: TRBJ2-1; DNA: TGTGCCAGCAGCTTGGGGACTCTAGCGGGGGCATACAATGAGCAGTTCTTC; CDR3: CASSLGTLAGAYNEQFF
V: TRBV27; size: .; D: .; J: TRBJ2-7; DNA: TGTGCCTCGGGCAGTTTGAGATACGAGCAGTACTTC; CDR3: CASGSLRYEQYF
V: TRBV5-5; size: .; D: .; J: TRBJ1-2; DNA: TGTGCCAGCAGCTTTTGGCAGGGGCAGGATGGCTACACCTTC; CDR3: CASSFWQGQDGYTF
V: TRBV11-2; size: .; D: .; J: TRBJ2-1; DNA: TGTGCCAGCAGCCTAACAGGGAACTCCTACAATGAGCAGTTCTTC; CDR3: CASSLTGNSYNEQFF
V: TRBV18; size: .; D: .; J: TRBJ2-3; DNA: TGTGCCAGCTCACCACCCCGGTCAGGAACAGATACGCAGTATTTT; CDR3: CASSPPRSGTDTQYF
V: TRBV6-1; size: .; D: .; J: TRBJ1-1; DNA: TGTGCCAGCAGTGAATCAGGGTTGAACACTGAAGCTTTCTTT; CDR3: CASSESGLNTEAFF
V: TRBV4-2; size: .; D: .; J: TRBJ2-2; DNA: TGTGCCAGCAGCCAAGATAGAAACACCGGGGAGCTGTTTTTT; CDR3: CASSQDRNTGELFF
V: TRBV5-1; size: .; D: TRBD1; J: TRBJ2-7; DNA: TGCGCCAGCAGCTTGGAACATTCCAGGACAGGGCTCGAGCAGTACTTC; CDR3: CASSLEHSRTGLEQYF
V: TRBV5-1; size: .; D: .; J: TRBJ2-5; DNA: TGCGCCAGCAGCTTGACTGATCCCCAAGAGACCCAGTACTTC; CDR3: CASSLTDPQETQYF
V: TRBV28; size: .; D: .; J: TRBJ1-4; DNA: TGTGCCAGCAGTTTAGTCTCGAGTGAAAAACTGTTTTTT; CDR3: CASSLVSSEKLFF
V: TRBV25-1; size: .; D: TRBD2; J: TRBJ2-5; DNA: TGTGCCAGCACTTCCCCTCGCCGGGGGGACGAGACCCAGTACTTC; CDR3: CASTSPRRGDETQYF
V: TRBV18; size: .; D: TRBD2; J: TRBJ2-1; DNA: TGTGCCAGCTCACCACGAGCCGGGACTAGCGGGAGCAATGAGCAGTTCTTC; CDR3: CASSPRAGTSGSNEQFF
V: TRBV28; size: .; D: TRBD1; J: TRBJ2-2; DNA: TGTGCCAGCAGTCCCCGACCACGGGGACAGGGAAACACCGGGGAGCTGTTTTTT; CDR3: CASSPRPRGQGNTGELFF
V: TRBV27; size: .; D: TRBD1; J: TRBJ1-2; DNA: TGTGCCAGCAGTGGGGGGACAGGAGGTGGCTACACCTTC; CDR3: CASSGGTGGGYTF
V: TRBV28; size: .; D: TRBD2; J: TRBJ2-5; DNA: TGTGCCAGCAGTTTCTTCGGCGGGAGCGAGACCCAGTACTTC; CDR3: CASSFFGGSETQYF
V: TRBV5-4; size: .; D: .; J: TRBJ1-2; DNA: TGTGCCAGCAGCTTGGGTTTAGGACGGGACTATGGCTACACCTTC; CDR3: CASSLGLGRDYGYTF
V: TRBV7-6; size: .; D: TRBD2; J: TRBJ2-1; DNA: TGTGCCAGCAGCTTAGCGATGGTAGCGGGAAGATACAATGAGCAGTTCTTC; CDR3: CASSLAMVAGRYNEQFF
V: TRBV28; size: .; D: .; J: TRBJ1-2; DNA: TGTGCCAGCAGTTTTCGGAGCCCTGGCTACACCTTC; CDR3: CASSFRSPGYTF
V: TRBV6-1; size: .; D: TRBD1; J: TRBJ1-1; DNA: TGTGCCAGCAGCAAACAGGGGGCCGGCACTGAAGCTTTCTTT; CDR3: CASSKQGAGTEAFF
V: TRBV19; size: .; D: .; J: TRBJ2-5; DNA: TGTGCCAGTAGTGAAGAAGTGAGGCAGACCCAGTACTTC; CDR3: CASSEEVRQTQYF
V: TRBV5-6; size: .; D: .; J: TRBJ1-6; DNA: TGTGCCAGCAGCTCACAGATGGGAACGGGATATAATTCACCCCTCCACTTT; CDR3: CASSSQMGTGYNSPLHF
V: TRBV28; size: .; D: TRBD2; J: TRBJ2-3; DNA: TGTGCCAGCAGTTCCACCCTGGCTAGCGGGAGAATGGAGGGCACAGATACGCAGTATTTT; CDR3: CASSSTLASGRMEGTDTQYF
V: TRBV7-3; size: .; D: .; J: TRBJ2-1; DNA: TGTGCCAGCAGTTTCCTAGTGGGCCTCTCCTACAATGAGCAGTTCTTC; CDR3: CASSFLVGLSYNEQFF
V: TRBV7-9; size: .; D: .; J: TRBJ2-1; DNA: TGTGCCAGCAGCCCCACCCCACGCAAGGTCGACTGGAGGGAATCTGAGCAGTTCTTC; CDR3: CASSPTPRKVDWRESEQFF
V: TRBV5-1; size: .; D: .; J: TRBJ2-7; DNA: TGCGCCAGCAGCTTGGGCTCCAGCGTAACCTACGAGCAGTACTTC; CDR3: CASSLGSSVTYEQYF
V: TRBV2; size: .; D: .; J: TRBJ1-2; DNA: TGTGCCAGCAGTACAGCAGCTAACTATGGCTACACCTTC; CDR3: CASSTAANYGYTF
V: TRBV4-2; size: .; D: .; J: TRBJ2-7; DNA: TGTGCCAGCAGCCACCCCTCGGCGGGGACCGACTACGAGCAGTACTTC; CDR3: CASSHPSAGTDYEQYF
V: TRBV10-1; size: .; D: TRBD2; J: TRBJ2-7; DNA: TGCGCCAGCAGTGAGTCGTCGGGAGGGCCCTACGAGCAGTACTTC; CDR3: CASSESSGGPYEQYF
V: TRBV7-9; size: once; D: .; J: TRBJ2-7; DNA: TGTGCCAGCAGCTTATCGGGAGCCCGCCCCGAGCAGTACTTC; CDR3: CASSLSGARPEQYF
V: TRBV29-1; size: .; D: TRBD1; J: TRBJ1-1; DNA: TGCAGCGCTAACAGGGGGGGCACTGAAGCTTTCTTT; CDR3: CSANRGGTEAFF
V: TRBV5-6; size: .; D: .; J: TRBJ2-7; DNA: TGTGCCAGCAGCTTGTATTCCAACGAGCAGTACTTC; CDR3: CASSLYSNEQYF
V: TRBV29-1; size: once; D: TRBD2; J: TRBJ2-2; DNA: TGCAGCGCCACCGGGGCTAGCGGATACACCGGGGAGCTGTTTTTT; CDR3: CSATGASGYTGELFF
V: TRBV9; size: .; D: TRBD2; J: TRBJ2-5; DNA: TGTGCCAGCAGCATGACTAGCGGGGCCGTAGAGACCCAGTACTTC; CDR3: CASSMTSGAVETQYF
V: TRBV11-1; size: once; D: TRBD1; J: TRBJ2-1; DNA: TGTGCCAGCAGCCCAGACAGGGGGCAACACAATGAGCAGTTCTTC; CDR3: CASSPDRGQHNEQFF
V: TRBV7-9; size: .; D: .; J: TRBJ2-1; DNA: TGTGCCAGCAGCCCCGCCGGGACTCCTATCAATGAGCAGTTCTTC; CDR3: CASSPAGTPINEQFF
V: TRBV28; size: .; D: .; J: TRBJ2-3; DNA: TGTGCCAGCAGTCTAGGCGGGGCGGGACAACACACAGATACGCAGTATTTT; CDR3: CASSLGGAGQHTDTQYF
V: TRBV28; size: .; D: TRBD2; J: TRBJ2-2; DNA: TGTGCCAGCAGCCAATGGAGGGGCAGGGAGGGTAACACCGGGGAGCTGTTTTTT; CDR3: CASSQWRGREGNTGELFF
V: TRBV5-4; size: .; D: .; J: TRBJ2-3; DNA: TGTGCCAGCAGCCCCGACGTCAGCACAGATACGCAGTATTTT; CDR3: CASSPDVSTDTQYF
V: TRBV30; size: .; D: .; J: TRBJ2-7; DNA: TGTGCCTGGAGCGTAGGGTCAGGGGACGAGCAGTACTTC; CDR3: CAWSVGSGDEQYF
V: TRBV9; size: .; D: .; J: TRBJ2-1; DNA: TGTGCCAGCAGCGTAAACCCGCGTGACAATGAGCAGTTCTTC; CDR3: CASSVNPRDNEQFF
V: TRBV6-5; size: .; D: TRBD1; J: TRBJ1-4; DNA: TGTGCCAGCAGTTACCGGGACAGGGGGGAAAAACTGTTTTTT; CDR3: CASSYRDRGEKLFF
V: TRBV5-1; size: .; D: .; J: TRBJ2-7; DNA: TGCGCCAGCAGCTTGGGGGGGTCGACGGCCGAGCAGTACTTC; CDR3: CASSLGGSTAEQYF
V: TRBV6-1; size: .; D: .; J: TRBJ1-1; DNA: TGTGCCAGCAGCAAACCCGACCCGAACACTGAAGCTTTCTTT; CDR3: CASSKPDPNTEAFF
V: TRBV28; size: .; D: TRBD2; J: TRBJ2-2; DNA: TGTGCCAGCAGTCAGACTAGCACTAGGGACACCGGGGAGCTGTTTTTT; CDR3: CASSQTSTRDTGELFF
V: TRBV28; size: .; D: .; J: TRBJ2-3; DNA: TGTGCCAGCAGTTTAATTTCTCCAGATACGCAGTATTTT; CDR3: CASSLISPDTQYF
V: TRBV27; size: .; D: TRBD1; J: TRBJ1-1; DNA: TGTGCCAGCAGTTCATCACAGGGGATTGGTGCTGAAGCTTTCTTT; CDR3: CASSSSQGIGAEAFF
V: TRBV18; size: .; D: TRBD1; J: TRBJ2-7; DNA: TGTGCCAGCTCACCACGAGAAGATACCGGGACAGCGAGCTCCTACGAGCAGTACTTC; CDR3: CASSPREDTGTASSYEQYF
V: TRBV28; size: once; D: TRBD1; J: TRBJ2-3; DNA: TGTGCCAGCATTCCCCGGCCTGGCAGGGGGTCCGCAGATACGCAGTATTTT; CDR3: CASIPRPGRGSADTQYF
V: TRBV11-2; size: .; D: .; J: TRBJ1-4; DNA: TGTGCCAGCAGCCATGTTTATTCGGTTGAAAAACTGTTTTTT; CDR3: CASSHVYSVEKLFF
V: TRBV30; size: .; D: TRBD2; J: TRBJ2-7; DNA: TGTGCCTGGAGTCCACTAGCGGGGGGATCCTACGAGCAGTACTTC; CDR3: CAWSPLAGGSYEQYF
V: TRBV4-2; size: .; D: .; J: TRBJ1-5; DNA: TGTGCCAGCAGCCAAGACCAGGGCCGAAATCAGCCCCAGCATTTT; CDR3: CASSQDQGRNQPQHF
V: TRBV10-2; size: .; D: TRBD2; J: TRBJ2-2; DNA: TGCGCCAGCCGCAAAGCGGGAATAAACACCGGGGAGCTGTTTTTT; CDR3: CASRKAGINTGELFF
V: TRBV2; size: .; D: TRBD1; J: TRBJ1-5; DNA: TGTGCCAGCAGTGGGACGGGACAGTATCAGCCCCAGCATTTT; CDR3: CASSGTGQYQPQHF